This TCR beta chain was sequenced during a study of cytomegalovirus exposure and HLA in healthy donors. Study-level points and caveats: Listed as cytomegalovirus-associated were 150 to 200 TCR beta chains. A few CMV-associated chains were confirmed in vitro to be specific for CMV antigens. For most TCR sequences rarity was the rule, although some public TCRs occurred in many donors.

CDR3 length equals 19 residues. In germline, CDR1 is ENHRY, CDR2 SYGVKD. The V gene lost 2 bases and the J gene lost 0 bases, with 22 bases spanning the gap. The donors were part of the validation cohort, which consisted of some 120 subjects and was separate from the first cohort of 666 subjects. Regarding this clone: Antigen specificity is unknown.

Sequencing was performed with immunoSEQ multiplex PCR; in TCRdb, only in-frame clones are kept and a portion is missing. The sample shows around 94,000 clones, less than 95% of them seen only once. This rearrangement joins TRBV10-3 to TRBJ1-2, with a weak D call TRBD1 (5 bases). The receptor was isolated from a woman under 30 in good health and CMV-seronegative. The sample comprised PBMCs. The CDR3 reads CAISEVGRARPETNYGYTF. The CDR3 DNA is TGTGCCATCAGTGAGGTAGGCAGGGCCAGACCCGAAACTAACTATGGCTACACCTTC.